The 21 T cell receptor beta chains in this list originate from one sample, sequenced in a study of blood T cell repertoires in COVID-19. TCRdb's table, derived via immunoSEQ multiplex PCR, lists solely in-frame clones and lacks some. The table has around 200,000 clones, about 80% seen once. Source material: peripheral blood. The receptor source for this set is a human donor in a cohort sampled during active COVID-19.

Only one count was recorded for this clone. The chain employs TRBV5-1 and TRBJ2-1, with 9 bases that match TRBD2. The ends lost 4 bases at V and 12 bases at J; junction bases unmatched: 14. Per germline, CDR1 SGHRS and CDR2 YFSETQ. CDR3 length equals 15 residues. The CDR3 reads CASSPHGGGVDAQFF. CDR3 coding DNA: TGCGCCAGCAGCCCCCATGGCGGGGGGGTGGATGCGCAGTTCTTC.

This sequence joins TRBV19 and TRBJ2-6; the D gene is possibly TRBD1 (6 bases). Germline CDR1 and CDR2: LNHDA and SQIVND (reference sequence). The CDR3 consists of 19 residues. Trimming removed 5 bases from V and 1 base from J, with 21 bases in between. The CDR3 sequence is CASSGTTGPGTSGANVLTF. The CDR3 DNA is TGTGCCAGTAGTGGAACGACAGGCCCCGGCACATCTGGGGCCAACGTCCTGACTTTC. The full variable domain, completed using reference TRBV19 and TRBJ2-6, is DGGITQSPKYLFRKEGQNVTLSCEQNLNHDAMYWYRQDPGQGLRLIYYSQIVNDFQKGDIAEGYSVSREKKESFPLTVTSAQKNPTAFYLCASSGTTGPGTSGANVLTFGAGSRLTVL.

The chain is built from TRBV5-1 and TRBJ2-1; tentative D call: TRBD2 (7 bases). The germline gives CDR1 SGHRS, CDR2 YFSETQ. The CDR3 extends over 14 amino acids. V gave up 2 bases and J gave up 5 bases, with 11 bases separating them. Written as DNA, the CDR3 is TGCGCCAGCAGCTTAGCGGGGACAAACAATGAGCAGTTCTTC. As protein: CASSLAGTNNEQFF. Looking up the rest from reference TRBV5-1 and TRBJ2-1 gives the full variable domain: KAGVTQTPRYLIKTRGQQVTLSCSPISGHRSVSWYQQTPGQGLQFLFEYFSETQRNKGNFPGRFSGRQFSNSRSEMNVSTLELGDSALYLCASSLAGTNNEQFFGPGTRLTVL.

This chain uses TRBV7-3 with TRBJ2-3; possibly TRBD2 for D (6 bases). This CDR3 contains 15 residues. The germline V gene encodes CDR1 SGHTA and CDR2 FQGTGA. Trimming cost V 5 bases and J 2 bases, with 14 bases left between them. The DNA of the CDR3 is TGTGCCAGCAGCCCAGGGTGGGGGGTCACAGATACGCAGTATTTT. This sequence encodes CASSPGWGVTDTQYF.

The V call is TRBV27, the J call TRBJ1-4, with D uncertain. The CDR3 totals 14 residues. V was clipped by 2 bases and J by 5 bases, with 9 bases between them. The germline V gene encodes CDR1 MNHEY and CDR2 SMNVEV (reference sequence). The CDR3 is CASSLSGRNEKLFF. DNA for the CDR3: TGTGCCAGCAGTTTAAGCGGTAGAAATGAAAAACTGTTTTTT.

J is TRBJ2-1 and V is TRBV5-4, with a tentative D call TRBD2 (7 bases). CDR3 length: 15 amino acids. V lost 0 bases, J lost 5 bases, and 12 bases lay in between. CDR1 and CDR2 (germline): SGHNT, YYREEE (reference sequence). CDR3 residues: CASSLDGGRHNEQFF. The CDR3 nucleotides are TGTGCCAGCAGCTTGGACGGGGGGCGCCACAATGAGCAGTTCTTC.

The chain has TRBV29-1 and TRBJ1-4; 7 bases agree with TRBD1. The CDR3 has 14 residues. The germline V gene encodes CDR1 SQVTM and CDR2 ANQGSEA. V lost 4 bases to trimming and J lost 8 bases; unmatched junction nucleotides: 10. The CDR3 loop is CSVGVDRQTEKLFF. CDR3 bases: TGCAGCGTTGGTGTGGACAGGCAAACCGAAAAACTGTTTTTT. Full variable domain (outside the CDR3, taken from reference TRBV29-1 and TRBJ1-4): SAVISQKPSRDICQRGTSLTIQCQVDSQVTMMFWYRQQPGQSLTLIATANQGSEATYESGFVIDKFPISRPNLTFSTLTVSNMSPEDSSIYLCSVGVDRQTEKLFFGSGTQLSVL.

This sequence joins TRBV29-1 and TRBJ1-1; TRBD1 matches at 9 bases. The CDR3 is 14 amino acids. V lost 7 bases to trimming and J lost 4 bases; unmatched junction nucleotides: 10. Germline V gene sequence: CDR1 SQVTM, CDR2 ANQGSEA. The CDR3 sequence: CSAARTGEGTEAFF. Here the CDR3 DNA reads TGCAGCGCCGCTCGGACAGGGGAAGGCACTGAAGCTTTCTTT.

This sequence joins TRBV25-1 and TRBJ2-2, with TRBD1 matching 7 bases. The CDR3 is 17 amino acids. With V trimmed by 6 bases and J by 1 base, 11 bases remained unmatched. In germline, CDR1 is MGHDK, CDR2 SYGVNS. DNA for the CDR3: TGTGCCAGCAGCCCCTTATACAGGGGCAGGAACACCGGGGAGCTGTTTTTT. Residues: CASSPLYRGRNTGELFF.

This chain joins TRBV27 and TRBJ2-3; no reliable D call. V was clipped by 3 bases and J by 0 bases, with 10 bases between them. Germline CDR1 reads MNHEY; CDR2 reads SMNVEV (reference sequence). The CDR3 spans 15 residues. The CDR3, as DNA: TGTGCCAGCAGTTTGTCAGGAACGAGCACAGATACGCAGTATTTT. Translated: CASSLSGTSTDTQYF.

V is TRBV9 and J is TRBJ2-7; 10 bases map to TRBD1. J was trimmed by 6 bases and V by 3 bases; bases with no gene match: 3. This CDR3 contains 13 residues. From germline, CDR1 is SGDLS and CDR2 YYNGEE. This CDR3 reads CASSEGQGGEQYF. DNA for the CDR3: TGTGCCAGCAGCGAAGGACAGGGGGGCGAGCAGTACTTC.

The rearrangement links TRBV5-1 to TRBJ1-1, with a weak D call TRBD1 (5 bases). The CDR3 spans 14 residues. Per germline, CDR1 SGHRS and CDR2 YFSETQ. Trimming removed 0 bases at V and 1 base at J, with 7 bases between. The CDR3 region has the DNA TGCGCCAGCAGCTTGGTGGACACGAACACTGAAGCTTTCTTT. Residues: CASSLVDTNTEAFF.

This clone came up a few times. The V and J genes are TRBV7-9 and TRBJ2-2; 8 nucleotides agree with TRBD2. V lost 5 bases, J lost 5 bases, and 7 bases stayed unmatched. Germline V lookup: CDR1 SEHNR, CDR2 FQNEAQ (reference sequence). The length of the CDR3 is 15 residues. The CDR3 nucleotides are TGTGCCAGCAGCCGTAGCGGGGCAACGACCGGGGAGCTGTTTTTT. This encodes CASSRSGATTGELFF.

The chain uses TRBV7-2 and TRBJ2-7; 12 bases are shared with TRBD2. In germline, CDR1 is SGHTA, CDR2 FQGNSA. CDR3 size: 15 residues. V gave up 5 bases and J gave up 6 bases; unmatched junction bases: 8. The CDR3 bases are TGTGCCAGCAGCAGGCCTAGCGGGGGGGCCTTCGAGCAGTACTTC. This translates into CASSRPSGGAFEQYF.

J is TRBJ1-6 and V is TRBV13; 10 nucleotides line up with TRBD1. Per the germline V gene, CDR1 is PRHDT and CDR2 is FYEKMQ (reference sequence). The CDR3 runs 15 residues. Unmatched junction bases numbered 8, after V lost 5 bases and J lost 10 bases. CDR3 region: CASSRYGQGGSPLHF. For the CDR3, the DNA is TGTGCCAGCAGCCGATATGGACAGGGGGGATCACCCCTCCACTTT.

The chain combines TRBV10-1 with TRBJ2-1; 9 bases agree with TRBD1. The germline gives CDR1 WNHNN, CDR2 SYGVQD (reference sequence). The CDR3 sequence is 14 residues long. Losses at the gene ends were 6 bases for V and 9 bases for J; bases not matched to a gene: 9. In nucleotides, the CDR3 is TGCGCCAGCAGCCGGGACAGGGAGCTCAGTGAGCAGTTCTTC. This encodes CASSRDRELSEQFF.

This clone was counted between two and nine times. The rearrangement joins TRBV1 to TRBJ2-1; TRBD2 is taken as the D call from the table, unchecked against the DNA. TRBV1 is labeled a pseudogene. CDR3 length equals 17 residues. Here the CDR3 reads CTSSQDQRLAGPGGQFF. Here the CDR3 DNA reads TGCACCAGCAGCCAAGATCAACGACTAGCGGGCCCGGGTGGGCAGTTCTTC.

This sequence joins TRBV3-1 (or the pseudogene TRBV3-2) and TRBJ1-1, with D possibly matching TRBD1 (5 bases). Germline CDR1 is LGHDT and CDR2 is YNNKEL (reference sequence). The CDR3 sequence is 17 residues long. The V end was cut by 0 bases, the J end by 3 bases, with 17 bases between. This CDR3 reads CASSQELGLGRDTEAFF. The CDR3 coding sequence is TGTGCCAGCAGCCAAGAGTTGGGGCTGGGGCGCGACACTGAAGCTTTCTTT.

The CDR3 reads CASSLTQGTEAFF. In nucleotides, the CDR3 is TGTGCCAGCAGCTTAACACAGGGCACTGAAGCTTTCTTT. The J gene is TRBJ1-1, the V gene TRBV7-3; the D gene is possibly TRBD1 (6 bases). Trimming stripped 0 bases from V and 4 bases from J, with 6 bases between. CDR3 length: 13 residues. The V gene's germline CDR1 is SGHTA and CDR2 FQGTGA.

The V and J genes are TRBV5-5 and TRBJ2-7, with D tentatively TRBD2 (6 bases). Trimming took 5 bases from V and 1 from J, leaving 10 bases between them. This CDR3 contains 13 residues. Germline CDR1 is SGHKS and CDR2 is YYEKEE (reference sequence). The CDR3 here is CASRRDLSYEQYF. CDR3 sequence (DNA): TGTGCCAGCAGGCGGGACCTTTCCTACGAGCAGTACTTC.

The chain recombines TRBV7-9 with TRBJ2-7; 10 positions agree with TRBD2. The CDR3 length is 17 residues. V was pared by 5 bases and J by 0 bases, with 10 bases of the junction left unmatched. Germline V gene sequence: CDR1 SEHNR, CDR2 FQNEAQ (reference sequence). The CDR3 coding sequence is TGTGCCAGCAGCGACCCCCTTAGCGGGGGGAGCTCCTACGAGCAGTACTTC. It encodes CASSDPLSGGSSYEQYF.